What follows is one TCR beta chain and its context. The sample originates from a study of identical twins. Trimming left V 4 bases short and J 5 bases short, with 19 bases between. This CDR3 comprises 17 residues. The germline gives CDR1 KGHDR, CDR2 SFDVKD. Template switching added a universal primer site, and cDNA bore unique molecular identifiers. TCRdb redid the calling of the 5' RACE reads with MiXCR, one entry per CDR3 protein. This sample has around 570,000 distinct CDR3 sequences, with approximately 10% found just once. In addition, the sample was reused for a study of yellow fever vaccine responses in identical twins.

The specimen was PBMCs. The chain recombines TRBV24-1 with TRBJ2-2; D might be TRBD1 (5 bases). The TCR comes from a woman aged 18-35 years in good health. Here the CDR3 reads CATSDPRQIGTTGELFF. In DNA form, the CDR3 reads TGTGCCACCAGTGACCCTCGACAGATTGGAACGACCGGGGAGCTGTTTTTT.